Below are 26 T cell receptor beta chains sequenced from a single sample in a study of T cell responses to AZD1222 COVID-19 vaccine. Method: immunoSEQ multiplex PCR; TCRdb's copy keeps in-frame clones and lacks some. This repertoire shows about 190,000 clones, more than 75% found once; its top ten account for 0.99%. The material sequenced was peripheral blood, taken on day 0 of AZD1222 vaccination. The receptor set was obtained from an adult in good health.

The chain joins TRBV12-3 or TRBV12-4 to TRBJ1-5; the D is unclear. This CDR3 has 12 amino acids. Trimming pared 6 bases from V and 6 bases from J, leaving 9 bases between. The CDR3 DNA sequence: TGTGCCAGCAGGACGGGTGGTCAGCCCCAGCATTTT. Translated, it gives CASRTGGQPQHF.

The V call is TRBV19, the J call TRBJ2-3, with TRBD1 as a possible D gene (6 bases). The CDR3 runs to 15 residues. V lost 8 bases and J 1 base, leaving 16 bases between the germline ends. The germline CDR1 and CDR2 sequences are LNHDA and SQIVND (reference sequence). The DNA of the CDR3 is TGTGCCAGTGGTCTGGGGGCAGGGGGCACAGATACGCAGTATTTT. It encodes CASGLGAGGTDTQYF.

The rearrangement uses TRBV7-6 and TRBJ2-5; D is uncertain. V dropped 0 bases and J dropped 3 bases, with 14 bases sitting between them. This CDR3 has 16 amino acids. Germline V gene data show CDR1 as SGHVS and CDR2 as FNYEAQ. The DNA of the CDR3 is TGTGCCAGCAGCTTAGCGCCGGTATTTGTGGAAGAGACCCAGTACTTC. Translated, it gives CASSLAPVFVEETQYF. The whole variable domain, filled in from reference TRBV7-6 and TRBJ2-5, reads GAGVSQSPRYKVTKRGQDVALRCDPISGHVSLYWYRQALGQGPEFLTYFNYEAQQDKSGLPNDRFSAERPEGSISTLTIQRTEQRDSAMYRCASSLAPVFVEETQYFGPGTRLLVL.

The chain uses TRBV12-1 and TRBJ2-7. TRBV12-1 is an annotated pseudogene. This CDR3 spans 16 amino acids. CDR3 protein: CASSSNGMGKAYEQYF. As DNA, the CDR3 is TGTGCCAGCAGCTCCAATGGTATGGGTAAGGCCTACGAGCAGTACTTC.

This clone was found once. This chain connects TRBV9 to TRBJ1-4, with no clear D. The CDR3 runs 14 residues. V was pared by 3 bases and J by 0 bases, with 6 bases between. Germline CDR1 is SGDLS and CDR2 is YYNGEE. The CDR3 sequence is CASSASSTNEKLFF. The CDR3 bases are TGTGCCAGCAGCGCCTCATCAACTAATGAAAAACTGTTTTTT.

With respect to this clone: The identical CDR3 is also encoded by other nucleotide sequences in the sample. This rearrangement joins TRBV19 to TRBJ1-5, with 10 nucleotides matching TRBD1. CDR3 length: 16 residues. The V gene's germline CDR1 is LNHDA and CDR2 SQIVND (reference sequence). V shed 5 bases, J shed 1 base, and the junction held 5 bases outside the gene matches. The CDR3 loop reads CASSSRDRGSNQPQHF. DNA of the CDR3: TGTGCCAGTAGTTCCCGGGACAGGGGAAGCAATCAGCCCCAGCATTTT.

The chain carries TRBV7-2 and TRBJ1-1; D gene ambiguous. V lost 1 base, J lost 0 bases, and 9 bases lay in between. Germline lookup yields CDR1 SGHTA and CDR2 FQGNSA. The CDR3 runs to 15 residues. CDR3 bases: TGTGCCAGCAGCTTAGAGATTCTGTTGAACACTGAAGCTTTCTTT. As protein: CASSLEILLNTEAFF. The complete variable domain, with remaining parts taken from reference TRBV7-2 and TRBJ1-1, reads GAGVSQSPSNKVTEKGKDVELRCDPISGHTALYWYRQSLGQGLEFLIYFQGNSAPDKSGLPSDRFSAERTGGSVSTLTIQRTQQEDSAVYLCASSLEILLNTEAFFGQGTRLTVV.

The chain uses TRBV18 and TRBJ2-1, with D perhaps TRBD2 (7 bases). V lost 3 bases, J lost 2 bases, and 11 bases lay in between. Germline CDR1 and CDR2: KGHSH and LQKENI. The CDR3 has 15 amino acids. This CDR3 is CASSPYGGPYNEQFF. CDR3 DNA sequence: TGTGCCAGCTCACCTTACGGGGGGCCCTACAATGAGCAGTTCTTC.

The rearrangement uses TRBV9 and TRBJ2-5; 10 positions agree with TRBD2. The CDR3 length is 16 residues. Germline assignment: CDR1 SGDLS and CDR2 YYNGEE. After removal of 3 bases from V and 2 bases from J, the junction contained 7 bases not matched to a gene. CDR3 amino acids: CASSGGLADFQETQYF. In DNA, the CDR3 is TGTGCCAGCAGCGGCGGACTAGCGGACTTTCAAGAGACCCAGTACTTC.

The V call is TRBV27, the J call TRBJ2-6; D uncertain. Germline V CDR1 and CDR2: MNHEY, SMNVEV (reference sequence). V lost 5 bases and J 3 bases, leaving 17 bases between the germline ends. This CDR3 has 17 residues. DNA for the CDR3: TGTGCCAGCAGTCCCCAGTTGGGCCAAAGTGGGGCCAACGTCCTGACTTTC. Translating it yields CASSPQLGQSGANVLTF.

The CDR3 DNA sequence: TGCACCAGCAGCCACCTAACTCTGGATACGCAGTATTTT. The encoded protein is CTSSHLTLDTQYF. The chain employs TRBV1 and TRBJ2-3; the D segment call TRBD2 is taken from the table without a DNA check. TRBV1 is termed a pseudogene. This CDR3 comprises 13 residues.

The chain has TRBV18 and TRBJ2-7, with TRBD2 matching 7 bases. The J segment lost 2 bases and the V segment lost 3 bases, leaving 13 bases of the junction unmatched. CDR3 size: 17 residues. Germline V lookup: CDR1 KGHSH, CDR2 LQKENI. CDR3 in DNA: TGTGCCAGCTCACCTGGCCCGGGGAGGGACTTCGCCTACGAGCAGTACTTC. Its translation: CASSPGPGRDFAYEQYF.

V and J are TRBV6-6 and TRBJ1-1; D not certain. CDR3 length equals 14 residues. V was pared by 0 bases and J by 7 bases, with 12 bases between. Germline CDR1 MNHNY, CDR2 SVGAGI (reference sequence). CDR3 nucleotides: TGTGCCAGCAGTTACTCGAGCCTTGGCCTTGAAGCTTTCTTT. Translation gives CASSYSSLGLEAFF.

V and J are TRBV11-3 and TRBJ2-2; D is ambiguous. Germline V lookup: CDR1 SGHNT, CDR2 YENEEA. The CDR3 runs 13 residues. Deletions cut 5 bases from V and 6 bases from J, with 10 bases between. The CDR3 DNA is TGTGCCAGCAGCCCCAGGTTGGCCGGGGAGCTGTTTTTT. This encodes CASSPRLAGELFF.

This clone appeared once. The chain combines TRBV7-8 with TRBJ2-3; D uncertain. The CDR3 runs 15 residues. V lost 2 bases and J 4 bases, leaving 13 bases between the germline ends. The germline CDR1 and CDR2 sequences are SGHVS and FQNEAQ. The CDR3 region has the DNA TGTGCCAGCAGCTTAACAGAGGTTAGGGCAGATACGCAGTATTTT. It yields the protein CASSLTEVRADTQYF. Complete variable domain (other parts from reference TRBV7-8 and TRBJ2-3): GAGVSQSPRYKVAKRGQDVALRCDPISGHVSLFWYQQALGQGPEFLTYFQNEAQLDKSGLPSDRFFAERPEGSVSTLKIQRTQQEDSAVYLCASSLTEVRADTQYFGPGTRLTVL.

CDR3 bases: TGTGCCAGCAGCTTACCGGGACAGGGGAGAGACATTCAGTACTTC. Protein sequence: CASSLPGQGRDIQYF. The chain couples TRBV5-4 to TRBJ2-4; the match to TRBD1 covers 10 bases. The germline gives CDR1 SGHNT, CDR2 YYREEE (reference sequence). Trimming took 2 bases from V and 8 from J; bases not matched to a gene: 7. The CDR3 extends over 15 amino acids.

The chain recombines TRBV7-8 with TRBJ2-2; D is ambiguous. Germline CDR1 reads SGHVS; CDR2 reads FQNEAQ. This CDR3 comprises 16 residues. Trimming shortened V by 0 bases and J by 4 bases, and 12 bases separated the two germline ends. The CDR3: CASSLAVATGTGELFF. The CDR3 coding sequence is TGTGCCAGCAGCTTAGCGGTGGCTACGGGCACCGGGGAGCTGTTTTTT.

The chain recombines TRBV7-2 with TRBJ2-7; D tentatively reads TRBD1 or TRBD2 (5 bases each). The germline V and J ends were trimmed by 5 bases and 2 bases, with 19 bases remaining between them. The CDR3 has 16 amino acids. Germline V gene sequence: CDR1 SGHTA, CDR2 FQGNSA. CDR3: CASSPGHGGAPYEQYF. The CDR3 region has the DNA TGTGCCAGCAGCCCCGGGCATGGGGGAGCTCCCTACGAGCAGTACTTC.

On this clone: One end of the junction is discordant with germline, which a read error may explain. The chain uses TRBV5-1 and TRBJ1-2; perhaps TRBD1 as D (5 bases). Germline CDR1 is SGHRS and CDR2 is YFSETQ. The CDR3 totals 14 residues. CDR3 sequence reads: CASNLGAQEDGYTF. The CDR3 DNA sequence: TGCGCCAGCAACTTGGGCGCACAGGAGGATGGCTACACCTTC.

The rearrangement uses TRBV3-1 (or the pseudogene TRBV3-2) and TRBJ2-5, with 9 bases aligning to TRBD1. This CDR3 has 14 amino acids. Germline V gives CDR1 LGHDT, CDR2 YNNKEL (reference sequence). V was clipped by 4 bases and J by 5 bases; unmatched bases: 5. CDR3: CASSRTDRGETQYF. CDR3 DNA sequence: TGTGCCAGCAGCCGTACAGACAGGGGGGAGACCCAGTACTTC.

Written as DNA, the CDR3 is TGTGCCACCAGCAGAGATCGTTCCCCCAATTCACCCCTCCACTTT. This translates into CATSRDRSPNSPLHF. The V and J genes are TRBV15 and TRBJ1-6; no clear D. Deletions cut 0 bases from V and 7 bases from J, with 10 bases between. CDR3 size: 15 residues. The germline V gene encodes CDR1 LNHNV and CDR2 YYDKDF (reference sequence).

The chain combines TRBV5-6 with TRBJ1-1, with TRBD1 matching 8 bases. This CDR3 contains 15 residues. V shed 4 bases, J shed 3 bases, and the junction held 8 bases outside the gene matches. CDR1 and CDR2 from the germline V gene are SGHDT and YYEEEE. The CDR3 DNA follows: TGTGCCAGCAGCGCGTGGGACAGGATATACACTGAAGCTTTCTTT. Protein sequence: CASSAWDRIYTEAFF.

V usage is TRBV10-3 and J usage is TRBJ2-7, with 9 positions matching TRBD2. The length of the CDR3 is 16 residues. Looked up from germline, CDR1 is ENHRY and CDR2 is SYGVKD. V was pared by 1 base and J by 4 bases, with 8 bases of the junction left unmatched. CDR3 sequence reads: CAISEYSKREEYEQYF. CDR3 sequence (DNA): TGTGCCATCAGTGAGTATTCCAAGCGGGAGGAGTACGAGCAGTACTTC.

The chain employs TRBV7-3 and TRBJ2-7; 10 nucleotides line up with TRBD1. V dropped 2 bases and J dropped 5; count of bases not matched to a gene: 6. The CDR3 spans 15 residues. In germline, CDR1 is SGHTA, CDR2 FQGTGA. CDR3 in amino acids: CASSLSGQGINEQYF. DNA of the CDR3: TGTGCCAGCAGCTTATCGGGACAGGGGATCAACGAGCAGTACTTC.

J is TRBJ1-5 and V is TRBV2, with D maybe TRBD1 (5 bases). V lost 7 bases and J 2 bases, leaving 15 bases between the germline ends. Germline V gives CDR1 SNHLY, CDR2 FYNNEI. This CDR3 spans 15 amino acids. CDR3 nucleotides: TGTGCCAGCACGGGGCCCAATAGTGGCAATCAGCCCCAGCATTTT. Protein product: CASTGPNSGNQPQHF.

Only a few counts were recorded for this clone. This chain connects TRBV7-9 to TRBJ2-3; maybe TRBD2 (5 bases). Trimming took off 4 bases at V and 0 bases at J, with 11 bases between the two ends. This CDR3 contains 15 residues. CDR1 is SEHNR, CDR2 FQNEAQ, per germline (reference sequence). The CDR3, as DNA: TGTGCCAGCAGCTACCTACGGACTAGCACAGATACGCAGTATTTT. Translated: CASSYLRTSTDTQYF.